The 9 T cell receptor beta chains below all came from one sample that was sequenced in a study of blood T cell repertoires in COVID-19. Profiled with immunoSEQ multiplex PCR; TCRdb holds only in-frame clones, not every one. The sample lists 150,000 or so clones; around 79% were seen once. Source material: peripheral blood. Receptors originate from an elderly man with acute or convalescent COVID-19.

The chain recombines TRBV5-8 with TRBJ1-1; D uncertain. The CDR3 runs to 15 residues. In germline, CDR1 is SGHTS, CDR2 YDEGEE. Trimming removed 7 bases at V and 5 bases at J, with 21 bases between. This CDR3 reads CASVFEGRLRTEAFF. In nucleotides, the CDR3 is TGTGCCAGCGTCTTTGAGGGCAGGTTAAGGACTGAAGCTTTCTTT.

This chain joins TRBV7-9 and TRBJ1-1; 10 nucleotides agree with TRBD1. This CDR3 has 17 amino acids. In germline, CDR1 is SEHNR, CDR2 FQNEAQ (reference sequence). Trimming took 4 bases from V and 4 from J; bases not matched to a gene: 12. CDR3 DNA sequence: TGTGCCAGCAGCTCCGGGACAGGGGCAGCGCGTAGCACTGAAGCTTTCTTT. Encoded protein: CASSSGTGAARSTEAFF.

The chain is built from TRBV27 and TRBJ2-2; TRBD2 aligns across 7 bases. The V and J ends lost 2 bases and 7 bases, in that order; junction bases with no gene match: 10. This CDR3 contains 16 residues. Germline assignment: CDR1 MNHEY and CDR2 SMNVEV (reference sequence). In DNA, the CDR3 is TGTGCCAGCAGTTTAAAGAGTGGGAGGGCGGACGGGGAGCTGTTTTTT. As protein: CASSLKSGRADGELFF.

The rearrangement uses TRBV5-1 and TRBJ2-1; the D gene is possibly TRBD1 (8 bases). Germline CDR1 and CDR2: SGHRS and YFSETQ. The CDR3 sequence is 11 residues long. The V end lost 5 bases, the J end lost 12 bases, and 12 bases lay between the germline ends. The CDR3 region is CASRDREGQFF. The CDR3 DNA sequence: TGCGCCAGCAGGGACAGGGAGGGGCAGTTCTTC.

This clone was counted a single time. The CDR3 loop reads CATSRGQGAPEAFF. The DNA of the CDR3 is TGTGCCACCAGCAGGGGACAGGGGGCTCCTGAAGCTTTCTTT. This chain uses TRBV15 with TRBJ1-1; 12 bases line up with TRBD1. The CDR3 loop spans 14 amino acids. Per germline, CDR1 LNHNV and CDR2 YYDKDF (reference sequence). The V segment lost 3 bases and the J segment 6 bases; nucleotides outside the gene matches: 2.

This chain links TRBV6-2 or TRBV6-3 with TRBJ1-2; a possible D gene is TRBD1 (6 bases). The CDR3 is 14 residues long. Trimming pared 5 bases from V and 2 bases from J, leaving 12 bases between. Looked up from germline, CDR1 is MNHEY and CDR2 is SVGEGT. CDR3 bases: TGTGCCAGCAGTCCCCTAGACAGGAACTATGGCTACACCTTC. The encoded protein is CASSPLDRNYGYTF.

The gene calls are TRBV5-6 and TRBJ2-7; the match to TRBD2 covers 11 bases. With 3 bases clipped from V and 0 bases from J, the junction kept 5 bases outside the gene matches. Germline lookup yields CDR1 SGHDT and CDR2 YYEEEE. This CDR3 has 16 amino acids. CDR3: CASSSRLAGTSYEQYF. The CDR3 DNA sequence: TGTGCCAGCAGCTCCCGACTAGCGGGGACCTCCTACGAGCAGTACTTC. The whole variable domain, remainder taken from reference TRBV5-6 and TRBJ2-7, is DAGVTQSPTHLIKTRGQQVTLRCSPKSGHDTVSWYQQALGQGPQFIFQYYEEEERQRGNFPDRFSGHQFPNYSSELNVNALLLGDSALYLCASSSRLAGTSYEQYFGPGTRLTVT.

The genes are TRBV5-1 and TRBJ1-4; TRBD1 agrees at 9 bases. V gave up 5 bases and J gave up 7 bases; unmatched junction bases: 9. The CDR3 sequence is 15 residues long. Germline lookup yields CDR1 SGHRS and CDR2 YFSETQ. The CDR3 protein is CASRMTGTGTEKLFF. The DNA for the CDR3 is TGCGCCAGCAGGATGACCGGGACAGGGACTGAAAAACTGTTTTTT.

The chain uses TRBV6-5 and TRBJ1-2, with 10 bases aligning to TRBD1. V dropped 9 bases and J dropped 2; count of bases not matched to a gene: 6. Germline V lookup: CDR1 MNHEY, CDR2 SVGAGI. The CDR3 has 14 amino acids. The CDR3 nucleotides are TGTGCCAGTGGACAGGGGGATTCCAACTATGGCTACACCTTC. The encoded protein is CASGQGDSNYGYTF.